These T cell receptor beta chains were read from a single sample in a study of cytomegalovirus exposure and HLA in healthy donors. TCRdb's table, derived via immunoSEQ multiplex PCR, lists solely in-frame clones and lacks some. The sample has roughly 80,000 clones, 75% seen once. The specimen was PBMCs. These receptors were taken from a woman in her thirties or forties in good health and CMV-seronegative. Both conserved end residues are part of each CDR3. A D gene is named only where the DNA matches it firmly. Not every row has a clone size; where given, it reads once, few, many or a size class.

V gene: TRBV7-9; clone size: NA; D gene: NA; CDR3 length: 13; J gene: TRBJ2-5; CDR3 DNA: TGTGCCAGCAGTTCTCCGGGTAGGGAGACCCAGTACTTC; CDR3 protein: CASSSPGRETQYF
V gene: TRBV7-3; clone size: NA; D gene: NA; CDR3 length: 16; J gene: TRBJ2-5; CDR3 DNA: TGTGCCAGCAGCTTAACCGGCGGGGTAGGTCAAGAGACCCAGTACTTC; CDR3 protein: CASSLTGGVGQETQYF
V gene: TRBV6-1; clone size: NA; D gene: NA; CDR3 length: 14; J gene: TRBJ1-1; CDR3 DNA: TGTGCCAGCAGTGAAGGAACGGGCCGACTAGGCGCTTTCTTT; CDR3 protein: CASSEGTGRLGAFF
V gene: TRBV7-9; clone size: NA; D gene: TRBD1; CDR3 length: 14; J gene: TRBJ1-6; CDR3 DNA: TGTGCCAGCAGCCCAGGGGGACAAGCTTCACCCCTCCACTTT; CDR3 protein: CASSPGGQASPLHF
V gene: TRBV30; clone size: NA; D gene: TRBD1; CDR3 length: 15; J gene: TRBJ1-5; CDR3 DNA: TGTGCCTGGAGTAAGGGGACAGATAGCAATCAGCCCCAGCATTTT; CDR3 protein: CAWSKGTDSNQPQHF
V gene: TRBV6-4; clone size: NA; D gene: NA; CDR3 length: 16; J gene: TRBJ2-3; CDR3 DNA: TGTGCCAGCAGTGAGGGGAGCGGTGCTAGCACAGATACGCAGTATTTT; CDR3 protein: CASSEGSGASTDTQYF
V gene: TRBV6-5; clone size: NA; D gene: TRBD1; CDR3 length: 16; J gene: TRBJ2-7; CDR3 DNA: TGTGCCAGCAGTTACGCCTCCGGGACAGGGGTCTACGAGCAGTACTTC; CDR3 protein: CASSYASGTGVYEQYF
V gene: TRBV5-1; clone size: NA; D gene: NA; CDR3 length: 13; J gene: TRBJ2-3; CDR3 DNA: TGCGCCAGCAGCCCTCTTTCCACAGATACGCAGTATTTT; CDR3 protein: CASSPLSTDTQYF
V gene: TRBV5-5; clone size: NA; D gene: NA; CDR3 length: 15; J gene: TRBJ1-2; CDR3 DNA: TGTGCCAGCAGCTTGGCCTTAACAGGGAACTATGGCTACACCTTC; CDR3 protein: CASSLALTGNYGYTF
V gene: TRBV27; clone size: NA; D gene: NA; CDR3 length: 13; J gene: TRBJ2-5; CDR3 DNA: TGTGCCAGCAGTCACAGGACACAAGAGACCCAGTACTTC; CDR3 protein: CASSHRTQETQYF
V gene: TRBV7-7; clone size: NA; D gene: NA; CDR3 length: 14; J gene: TRBJ2-2; CDR3 DNA: TGTGCTAGCAGCATGGAGGGGAACACCGGGGAGCTGTTTTTT; CDR3 protein: CASSMEGNTGELFF
V gene: TRBV1; clone size: NA; D gene: NA; CDR3 length: 17; J gene: TRBJ1-6; CDR3 DNA: TGCACCAGCAGCCAAGCCCTGACAGGGACCTATAATTCACCCCTCCACTTT; CDR3 protein: CTSSQALTGTYNSPLHF
V gene: TRBV18; clone size: NA; D gene: TRBD2; CDR3 length: 14; J gene: TRBJ2-3; CDR3 DNA: TGTGCCAGCTCACCGAGCGGGGGGACAGATACGCAGTATTTT; CDR3 protein: CASSPSGGTDTQYF
V gene: TRBV14; clone size: NA; D gene: TRBD1; CDR3 length: 12; J gene: TRBJ1-1; CDR3 DNA: TGTGCCAGCAGGGGACAGGGTCATGAAGCTTTCTTT; CDR3 protein: CASRGQGHEAFF
V gene: TRBV13; clone size: NA; D gene: TRBD1; CDR3 length: 16; J gene: TRBJ1-6; CDR3 DNA: TGTGCCAGCAGCTTAGGGGACAGGGACTATAATTCACCCCTCCACTTT; CDR3 protein: CASSLGDRDYNSPLHF
V gene: TRBV15; clone size: NA; D gene: NA; CDR3 length: 15; J gene: TRBJ2-7; CDR3 DNA: TGTGCCACCAGCAGAGCGCTGGGGGGACCCTACGAGCAGTACTTC; CDR3 protein: CATSRALGGPYEQYF
V gene: TRBV7-6; clone size: few; D gene: NA; CDR3 length: 13; J gene: TRBJ2-3; CDR3 DNA: TGTGCCAGCAGCTTAACTAAGGAGACTGGGCAGTATTTT; CDR3 protein: CASSLTKETGQYF
V gene: TRBV9; clone size: NA; D gene: TRBD1; CDR3 length: 15; J gene: TRBJ1-6; CDR3 DNA: TGTGCCAGCAGCGTGGGGGACAGCCCTAATTCACCCCTCCACTTT; CDR3 protein: CASSVGDSPNSPLHF
V gene: TRBV6-1; clone size: NA; D gene: TRBD2; CDR3 length: 15; J gene: TRBJ2-2; CDR3 DNA: TGTGCCAGCAGTAGGACTAGACGCAACACCGGGGAGCTGTTTTTT; CDR3 protein: CASSRTRRNTGELFF
V gene: TRBV6-1; clone size: few; D gene: NA; CDR3 length: 13; J gene: TRBJ2-1; CDR3 DNA: TGTGCCAGCAGTCGGGATGCTTACAATGAGCAGTTCTTC; CDR3 protein: CASSRDAYNEQFF
V gene: TRBV5-1; clone size: NA; D gene: TRBD1; CDR3 length: 15; J gene: TRBJ2-1; CDR3 DNA: TGCGCCAGCAGAACCGGGACAGGGCTCTACAATGAGCAGTTCTTC; CDR3 protein: CASRTGTGLYNEQFF
V gene: TRBV4-1; clone size: NA; D gene: NA; CDR3 length: 15; J gene: TRBJ1-4; CDR3 DNA: TGCGCCAGCAGCCAAGATGTCGCAGTTTTTGAAAAACTGTTTTTT; CDR3 protein: CASSQDVAVFEKLFF
V gene: TRBV5-4; clone size: few; D gene: TRBD1; CDR3 length: 14; J gene: TRBJ2-5; CDR3 DNA: TGTGCCAGCAGCCGCGGGACAGGACAAGAGACCCAGTACTTC; CDR3 protein: CASSRGTGQETQYF
V gene: TRBV2; clone size: NA; D gene: TRBD1; CDR3 length: 13; J gene: TRBJ1-6; CDR3 DNA: TGTGCCGGACAGGGGCGGGATAGTTCACCCCTCCACTTT; CDR3 protein: CAGQGRDSSPLHF
V gene: TRBV19; clone size: NA; D gene: TRBD1; CDR3 length: 19; J gene: TRBJ2-4; CDR3 DNA: TGTGCCAGTAGTCCCCCCCCCGGGACAGCGATTCTAGCCAAAAACATTCAGTACTTC; CDR3 protein: CASSPPPGTAILAKNIQYF
V gene: TRBV2; clone size: NA; D gene: NA; CDR3 length: 14; J gene: TRBJ2-2; CDR3 DNA: TGTGCCAGCAGCCCAGGGAGGAACACCGGGGAGCTGCTTTTT; CDR3 protein: CASSPGRNTGELLF
V gene: TRBV27; clone size: NA; D gene: TRBD2; CDR3 length: 15; J gene: TRBJ2-1; CDR3 DNA: TGTGCCAGCAGGGGTAGCGGGAGGGCCTTCAATGAGCAGTTCTTC; CDR3 protein: CASRGSGRAFNEQFF
V gene: TRBV30; clone size: few; D gene: TRBD1; CDR3 length: 16; J gene: TRBJ1-1; CDR3 DNA: TGTGCCTGGAGGGAGGGACCAGGGGGGTGGAACACTGAAGCTTTCTTT; CDR3 protein: CAWREGPGGWNTEAFF
V gene: TRBV5-1; clone size: NA; D gene: TRBD2; CDR3 length: 13; J gene: TRBJ2-1; CDR3 DNA: TGCGCCAGCAGACGACTAGCGGGGGGTGAGCAGTTCTTC; CDR3 protein: CASRRLAGGEQFF